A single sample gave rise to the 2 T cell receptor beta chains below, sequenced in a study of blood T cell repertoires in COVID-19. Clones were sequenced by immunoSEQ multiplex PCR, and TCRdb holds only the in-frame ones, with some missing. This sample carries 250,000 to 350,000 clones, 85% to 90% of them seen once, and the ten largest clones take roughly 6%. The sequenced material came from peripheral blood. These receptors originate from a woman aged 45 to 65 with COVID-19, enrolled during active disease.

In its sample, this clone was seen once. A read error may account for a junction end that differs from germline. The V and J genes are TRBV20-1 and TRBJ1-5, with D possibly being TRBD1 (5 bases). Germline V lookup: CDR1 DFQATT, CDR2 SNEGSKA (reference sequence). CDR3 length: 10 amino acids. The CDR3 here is CSAFRQHQHF. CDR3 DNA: TGCAGTGCTTTTAGACAGCACCAGCATTTT.

CDR3 amino acids: CATIKDGTGNTDTQYF. CDR3 DNA sequence: TGTGCCACCATAAAGGACGGGACAGGGAACACAGATACGCAGTATTTT. V and J are TRBV15 and TRBJ2-3; 9 bases fit TRBD1. V dropped 7 bases and J dropped 2; count of bases not matched to a gene: 10. Germline V gives CDR1 LNHNV, CDR2 YYDKDF (reference sequence). The CDR3 is 16 amino acids. Using reference TRBV15 and TRBJ2-3 for the parts outside the CDR3, the full variable domain is DAMVIQNPRYQVTQFGKPVTLSCSQTLNHNVMYWYQQKSSQAPKLLFHYYDKDFNNEADTPDNFQSRRPNTSFCFLDIRSPGLGDTAMYLCATIKDGTGNTDTQYFGPGTRLTVL.